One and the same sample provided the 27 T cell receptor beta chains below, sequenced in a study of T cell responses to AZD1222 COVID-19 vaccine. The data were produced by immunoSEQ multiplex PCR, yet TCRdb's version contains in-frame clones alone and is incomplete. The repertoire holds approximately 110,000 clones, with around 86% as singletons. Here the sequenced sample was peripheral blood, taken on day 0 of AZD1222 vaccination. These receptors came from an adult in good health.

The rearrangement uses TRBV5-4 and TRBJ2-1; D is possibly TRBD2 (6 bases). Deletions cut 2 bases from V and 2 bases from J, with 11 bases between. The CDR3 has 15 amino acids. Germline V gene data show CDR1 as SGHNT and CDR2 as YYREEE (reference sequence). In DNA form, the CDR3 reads TGTGCCAGCAGCTTCGACGGGGAGGCCTACAATGAGCAGTTCTTC. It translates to CASSFDGEAYNEQFF.

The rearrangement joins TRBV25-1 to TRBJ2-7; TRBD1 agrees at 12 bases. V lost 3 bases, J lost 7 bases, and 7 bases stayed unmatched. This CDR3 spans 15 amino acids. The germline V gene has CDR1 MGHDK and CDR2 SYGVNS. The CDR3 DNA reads TGTGCCAGCAGTGACTTGGGACAGGGGGCGGTGGAGCAGTACTTC. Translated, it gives CASSDLGQGAVEQYF.

CDR3 loop: CASSTQGTGELFF. CDR3 nucleotides: TGTGCCAGTAGTACGCAGGGGACCGGGGAGCTGTTTTTT. The genes are TRBV19 and TRBJ2-2; perhaps TRBD1 as D (6 bases). With 4 bases removed from V and 5 bases from J, the gap between germline ends came to 8 bases. This CDR3 spans 13 amino acids. From germline, CDR1 is LNHDA and CDR2 SQIVND (reference sequence).

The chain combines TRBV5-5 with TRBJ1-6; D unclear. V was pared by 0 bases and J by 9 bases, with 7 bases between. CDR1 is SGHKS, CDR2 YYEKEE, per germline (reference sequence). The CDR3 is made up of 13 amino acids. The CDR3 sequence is CASSLEYSSPLHF. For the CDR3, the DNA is TGTGCCAGCAGCTTGGAATATTCTTCACCCCTCCACTTT.

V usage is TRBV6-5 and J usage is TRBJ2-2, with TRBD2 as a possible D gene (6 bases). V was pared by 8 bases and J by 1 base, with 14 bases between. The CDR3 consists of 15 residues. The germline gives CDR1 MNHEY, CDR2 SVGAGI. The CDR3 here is CASAKGGVNTGELFF. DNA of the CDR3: TGTGCCAGCGCAAAGGGCGGGGTGAACACCGGGGAGCTGTTTTTT.

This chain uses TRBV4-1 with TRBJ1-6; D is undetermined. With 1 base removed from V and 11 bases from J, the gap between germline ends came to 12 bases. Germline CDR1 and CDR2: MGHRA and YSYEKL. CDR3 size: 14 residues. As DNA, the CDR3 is TGCGCCAGCAGCCAAGGCCAACAAAACACACCCCTCCACTTT. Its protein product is CASSQGQQNTPLHF.

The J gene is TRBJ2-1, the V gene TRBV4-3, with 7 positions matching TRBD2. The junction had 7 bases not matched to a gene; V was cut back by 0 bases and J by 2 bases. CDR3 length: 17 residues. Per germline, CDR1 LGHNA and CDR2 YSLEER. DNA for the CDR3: TGCGCCAGCAGCCAAGATACTTGGGGGGGTCCCTACAATGAGCAGTTCTTC. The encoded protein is CASSQDTWGGPYNEQFF.

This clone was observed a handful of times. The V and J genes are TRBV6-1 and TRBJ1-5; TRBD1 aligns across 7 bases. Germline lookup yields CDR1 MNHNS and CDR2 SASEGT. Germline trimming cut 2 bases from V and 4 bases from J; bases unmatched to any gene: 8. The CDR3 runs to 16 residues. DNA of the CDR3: TGTGCCAGCAGTGAATCCAGGGGGGGAAAGAATCAGCCCCAGCATTTT. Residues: CASSESRGGKNQPQHF.

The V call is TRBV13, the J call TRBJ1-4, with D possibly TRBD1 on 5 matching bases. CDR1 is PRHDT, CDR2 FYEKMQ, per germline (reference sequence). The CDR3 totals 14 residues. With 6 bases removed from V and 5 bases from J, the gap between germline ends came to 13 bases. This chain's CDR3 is CASSQVGGNEKLFF. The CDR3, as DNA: TGTGCCAGCAGTCAAGTGGGGGGGAATGAAAAACTGTTTTTT.

In DNA form, the CDR3 reads TGCGCCAGCAGCCCAGGCCTAGATACGCAGTATTTT. Residues: CASSPGLDTQYF. The chain couples TRBV10-1 to TRBJ2-3; D is unclear. The germline V gene has CDR1 WNHNN and CDR2 SYGVQD (reference sequence). This CDR3 has 12 amino acids. Trimming shortened V by 6 bases and J by 5 bases, and 9 bases separated the two germline ends.

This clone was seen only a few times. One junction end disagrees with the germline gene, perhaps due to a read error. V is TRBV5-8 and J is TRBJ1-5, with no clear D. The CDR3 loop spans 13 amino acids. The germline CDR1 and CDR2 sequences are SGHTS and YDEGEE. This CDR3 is CASRLDFNQPQHF. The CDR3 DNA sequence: TGTGCCAGCAGGTTGGACTTCAATCAGCCCCAGCATTTT.

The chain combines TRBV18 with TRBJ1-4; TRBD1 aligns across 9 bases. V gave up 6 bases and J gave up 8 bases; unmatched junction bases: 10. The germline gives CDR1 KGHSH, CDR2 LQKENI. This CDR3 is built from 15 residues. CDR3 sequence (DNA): TGTGCCAGCTCCCATCGACAGGGGGAGGTGGAAAAACTGTTTTTT. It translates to CASSHRQGEVEKLFF.

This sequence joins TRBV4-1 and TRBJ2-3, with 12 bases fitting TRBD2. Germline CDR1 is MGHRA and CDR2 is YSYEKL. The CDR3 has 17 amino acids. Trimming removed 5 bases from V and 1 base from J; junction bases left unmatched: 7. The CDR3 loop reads CASSARLAGVGTDTQYF. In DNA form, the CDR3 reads TGCGCCAGCAGCGCCAGACTAGCGGGGGTGGGCACAGATACGCAGTATTTT.

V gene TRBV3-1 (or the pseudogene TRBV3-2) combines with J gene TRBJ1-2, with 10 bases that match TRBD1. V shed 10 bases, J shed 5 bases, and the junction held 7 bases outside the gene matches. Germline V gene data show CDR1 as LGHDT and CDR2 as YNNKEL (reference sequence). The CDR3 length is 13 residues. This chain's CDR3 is CATFRQGAYGYTF. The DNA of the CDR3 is TGTGCCACGTTTCGACAGGGGGCGTATGGCTACACCTTC.

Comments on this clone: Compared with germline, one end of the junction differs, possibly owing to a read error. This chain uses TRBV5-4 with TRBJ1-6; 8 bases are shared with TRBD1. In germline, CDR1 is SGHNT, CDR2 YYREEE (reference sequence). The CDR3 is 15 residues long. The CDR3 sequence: CASSGRGPYNSPLHF. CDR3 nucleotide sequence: TGTGCCAGCAGCGGCAGGGGGCCCTACAATTCACCCCTCCACTTT.

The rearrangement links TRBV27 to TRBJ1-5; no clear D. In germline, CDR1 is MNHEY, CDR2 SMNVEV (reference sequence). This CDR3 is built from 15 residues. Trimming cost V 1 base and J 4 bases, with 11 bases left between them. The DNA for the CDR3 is TGTGCCAGCAGTTTATTGGGCAGGAGGAATCAGCCCCAGCATTTT. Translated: CASSLLGRRNQPQHF.

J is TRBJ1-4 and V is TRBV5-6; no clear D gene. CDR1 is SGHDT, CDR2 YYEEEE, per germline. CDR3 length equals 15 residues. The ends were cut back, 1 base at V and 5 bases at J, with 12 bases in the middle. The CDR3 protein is CASSLYSDGNEKLFF. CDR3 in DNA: TGTGCCAGCAGCTTGTACTCGGACGGAAATGAAAAACTGTTTTTT.

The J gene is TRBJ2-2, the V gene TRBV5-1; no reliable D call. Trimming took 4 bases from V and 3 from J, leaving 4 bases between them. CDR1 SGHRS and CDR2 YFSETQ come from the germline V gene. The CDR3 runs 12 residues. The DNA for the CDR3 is TGCGCCAGCAGCAAGTACACCGGGGAGCTGTTTTTT. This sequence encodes CASSKYTGELFF.

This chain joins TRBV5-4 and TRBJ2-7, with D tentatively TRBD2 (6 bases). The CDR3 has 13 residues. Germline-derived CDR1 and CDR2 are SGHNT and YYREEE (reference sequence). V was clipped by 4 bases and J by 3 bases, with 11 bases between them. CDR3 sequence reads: CASSLRGNYEQYF. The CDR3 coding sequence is TGTGCCAGCAGCCTCCGGGGGAACTACGAGCAGTACTTC.

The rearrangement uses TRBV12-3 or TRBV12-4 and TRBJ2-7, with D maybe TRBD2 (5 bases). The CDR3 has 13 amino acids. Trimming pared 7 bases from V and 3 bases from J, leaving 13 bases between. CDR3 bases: TGTGCCAGCAAAGCCGGGATTTACTACGAGCAGTACTTC. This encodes CASKAGIYYEQYF.

CDR3: CASSTRVAARETQYF. CDR3 nucleotides: TGTGCCAGTAGCACCCGTGTAGCGGCTCGGGAGACCCAGTACTTC. This rearrangement joins TRBV19 to TRBJ2-5, with D tentatively TRBD2 (6 bases). Trimming shortened V by 6 bases and J by 5 bases, and 19 bases separated the two germline ends. The CDR3 totals 15 residues. Germline V gene lookup returns CDR1 LNHDA and CDR2 SQIVND (reference sequence).

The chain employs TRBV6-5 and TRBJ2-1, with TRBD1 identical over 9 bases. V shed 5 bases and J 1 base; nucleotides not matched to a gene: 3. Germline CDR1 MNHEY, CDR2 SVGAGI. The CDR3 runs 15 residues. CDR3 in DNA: TGTGCCAGCAGTCCGGGACAGGGTTCCTACAATGAGCAGTTCTTC. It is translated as CASSPGQGSYNEQFF.

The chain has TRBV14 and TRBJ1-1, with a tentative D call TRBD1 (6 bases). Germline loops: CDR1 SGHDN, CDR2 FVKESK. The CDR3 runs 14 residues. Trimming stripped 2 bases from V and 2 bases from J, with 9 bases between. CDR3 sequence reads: CASSQNRANTEAFF. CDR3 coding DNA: TGTGCCAGCAGCCAAAACAGGGCCAACACTGAAGCTTTCTTT.

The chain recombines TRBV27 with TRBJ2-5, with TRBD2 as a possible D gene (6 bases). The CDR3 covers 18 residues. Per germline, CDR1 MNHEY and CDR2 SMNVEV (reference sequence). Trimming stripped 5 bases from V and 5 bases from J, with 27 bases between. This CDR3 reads CASSPSSGGYGPLETQYF. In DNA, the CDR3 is TGTGCCAGCAGTCCCTCCTCTGGGGGGTACGGACCCCTGGAGACCCAGTACTTC.

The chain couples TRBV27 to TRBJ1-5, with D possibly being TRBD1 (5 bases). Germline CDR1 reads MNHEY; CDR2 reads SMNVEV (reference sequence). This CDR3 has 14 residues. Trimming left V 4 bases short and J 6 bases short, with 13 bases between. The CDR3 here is CASSSGGISQPQHF. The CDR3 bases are TGTGCCAGCAGTTCGGGGGGTATTAGTCAGCCCCAGCATTTT.

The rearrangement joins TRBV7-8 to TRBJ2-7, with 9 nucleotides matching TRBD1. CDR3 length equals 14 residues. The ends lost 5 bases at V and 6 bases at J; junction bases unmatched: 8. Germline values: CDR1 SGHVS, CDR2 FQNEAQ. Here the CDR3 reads CASSLIDRGTEQYF. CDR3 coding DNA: TGTGCCAGCAGCCTAATCGACAGGGGGACCGAGCAGTACTTC.

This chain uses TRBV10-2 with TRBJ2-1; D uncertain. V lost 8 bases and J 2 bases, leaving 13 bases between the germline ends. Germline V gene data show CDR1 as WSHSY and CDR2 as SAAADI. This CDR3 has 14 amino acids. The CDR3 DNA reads TGCGCCAGCCGTACGGGTTCTACCTACAATGAGCAGTTCTTC. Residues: CASRTGSTYNEQFF.